These 32 T cell receptor beta chains were sequenced from one sample in a study of blood T cells in healthy people across ages. A second PCR, run for about 6 to 11 cycles, used a sample-barcoded 5' primer plus a J-beta primer mix. MiXCR was run by TCRdb on the 5' RACE reads, yielding one entry per CDR3 protein. The sample yields around 1,100,000 distinct CDR3 sequences, around two fifths seen once. Sequencing was performed on blood. All receptors come from a man younger than 35 in good health.

In DNA, the CDR3 is TGTGCCAGTAGCGGGAGTCATAGCACAGATACGCAGTATTTT. This codes for CASSGSHSTDTQYF. The chain is built from TRBV6-5 and TRBJ2-3, with TRBD2 matching 9 bases. Per germline, CDR1 MNHEY and CDR2 SVGAGI. The CDR3 runs 14 residues. Germline trimming cut 9 bases from V and 0 bases from J; bases unmatched to any gene: 4.

This clonotype has more than one count but fewer than ten. The DNA for the CDR3 is TGCGCCAGCAGCTCAGGGTTCCCGAGGACTGAAGCTTTCTTT. As protein: CASSSGFPRTEAFF. The chain has TRBV5-1 and TRBJ1-1, with D possibly matching TRBD1 (5 bases). CDR1 is SGHRS, CDR2 YFSETQ, per germline. The CDR3 runs to 14 residues. Trimming removed 3 bases from V and 5 bases from J, with 14 bases in between.

Only a few counts were recorded for this clonotype. The chain is built from TRBV3-1 and TRBJ2-3; 10 nucleotides agree with TRBD2. Germline CDR1 and CDR2: LGHDT and YNNKEL (reference sequence). The junction had 8 bases not matched to a gene; V was cut back by 2 bases and J by 6 bases. The CDR3 sequence is 16 residues long. The CDR3 sequence: CASSQSSGGRWDTQYF. DNA for the CDR3: TGTGCCAGCAGCCAATCTAGCGGGGGCCGTTGGGATACGCAGTATTTT.

The V gene is TRBV7-8, the J gene TRBJ1-1; D is uncertain. This CDR3 spans 16 amino acids. Germline loops: CDR1 SGHVS, CDR2 FQNEAQ. V gave up 4 bases and J gave up 8 bases, with 23 bases separating them. The CDR3 DNA follows: TGTGCCAGCAGCTCACTAATCCCCCTAGCAGGCTCGGAAGCTTTCTTT. Translation: CASSSLIPLAGSEAFF.

This clonotype was detected only a few times. The chain couples TRBV9 to TRBJ2-5; 7 bases map to TRBD1. The V gene's germline CDR1 is SGDLS and CDR2 YYNGEE. CDR3 length: 14 amino acids. The J segment lost 0 bases and the V segment lost 3 bases, leaving 2 bases of the junction unmatched. The CDR3: CASSAGQHQETQYF. The CDR3, as DNA: TGTGCCAGCAGCGCGGGACAGCACCAAGAGACCCAGTACTTC.

This clonotype was seen at least ten times. This chain joins TRBV20-1 and TRBJ1-2, with D unclear. The CDR3 totals 14 residues. The germline V and J ends were trimmed by 0 bases and 0 bases, with 8 bases remaining between them. Germline CDR1 reads DFQATT; CDR2 reads SNEGSKA (reference sequence). CDR3 coding DNA: TGCAGTGCTAGAGATCAACTAGCTAACTATGGCTACACCTTC. Amino acid sequence: CSARDQLANYGYTF.

This clonotype was detected many times. This rearrangement joins TRBV25-1 to TRBJ2-3; D is unclear. The CDR3 has 13 residues. In germline, CDR1 is MGHDK, CDR2 SYGVNS. The germline V and J ends were trimmed by 4 bases and 0 bases, with 5 bases remaining between them. Here the CDR3 DNA reads TGTGCCAGCAGTGGGGGTAGCACAGATACGCAGTATTTT. Its translation is CASSGGSTDTQYF.

This clonotype was detected only a few times. The gene calls are TRBV20-1 and TRBJ1-4; D remains unclear. CDR1 and CDR2 (germline): DFQATT, SNEGSKA (reference sequence). The CDR3 runs 15 residues. Deletions cut 3 bases from V and 2 bases from J, with 13 bases between. In nucleotides, the CDR3 is TGCAGTGCTAGGGCCCTGAGGGCCACTAATGAAAAACTGTTTTTT. It encodes CSARALRATNEKLFF.

The chain links TRBV4-2 to TRBJ1-1; the match to TRBD1 covers 7 bases. The germline CDR1 and CDR2 sequences are LGHNA and YNFKEQ. Germline trimming cut 0 bases from V and 5 bases from J; bases unmatched to any gene: 6. This CDR3 is 15 amino acids long. For the CDR3, the DNA is TGTGCCAGCAGCCAAGATGACAGGGCATTTACTGAAGCTTTCTTT. Translating it yields CASSQDDRAFTEAFF.

The J gene is TRBJ1-4, the V gene TRBV5-1; no definite D call. The CDR3 spans 13 residues. Between the trimmed V and J ends, which lost 7 bases and 4 bases, there was a span of 11 bases. Germline-derived CDR1 and CDR2 are SGHRS and YFSETQ. In nucleotides, the CDR3 is TGCGCCAGCCGATTAGCACTTAATGAAAAACTGTTTTTT. Translated, it gives CASRLALNEKLFF.

Concerning this clonotype: A much larger clone lies one base from this, so it may be a read error. This chain joins TRBV5-1 and TRBJ2-5, with D tentatively TRBD1 or TRBD2 (5 bases each). Germline lookup yields CDR1 SGHRS and CDR2 YFSETQ. The CDR3 loop spans 14 amino acids. This CDR3 reads CASSLVRDQEAQYF. In nucleotides, the CDR3 is TGCGCCAGCAGCTTGGTAAGGGACCAAGAGGCCCAGTACTTC.

As concerns this clonotype: One end of the junction is discordant with germline, which a read error may explain. The chain employs TRBV29-1 and TRBJ2-1, with 9 bases aligning to TRBD2. The CDR3 length is 14 residues. Germline V gives CDR1 SQVTM, CDR2 ANQGSEA. Here the CDR3 DNA reads TGCAGCGTTCAAGAGCGGGGGGCCTACAATGAGCAGTTCTTC. Translation gives CSVQERGAYNEQFF.

The sample holds many counts of this clonotype. The chain recombines TRBV5-1 with TRBJ2-1; possible D gene TRBD2, 6 bases. The CDR3 has 15 residues. Germline lookup yields CDR1 SGHRS and CDR2 YFSETQ. V was pared by 1 base and J by 5 bases, with 13 bases between. The CDR3 DNA follows: TGCGCCAGCAGCTTGTACAGCTGGGGGGACAATGAGCAGTTCTTC. This codes for CASSLYSWGDNEQFF.

The chain employs TRBV9 and TRBJ1-6; D ambiguous. Trimming shortened V by 4 bases and J by 6 bases, and 11 bases separated the two germline ends. Germline loops: CDR1 SGDLS, CDR2 YYNGEE. The CDR3 totals 14 residues. The CDR3 spells CASSRGLCNSPLHF. The CDR3, as DNA: TGTGCCAGCAGCCGCGGACTTTGTAATTCACCCCTCCACTTT.

This clonotype has just a few counts. The chain has TRBV4-1 and TRBJ2-5; 8 bases are a match to TRBD1. The germline V gene encodes CDR1 MGHRA and CDR2 YSYEKL. The CDR3 extends over 17 amino acids. V was clipped by 2 bases and J by 3 bases; unmatched bases: 11. For the CDR3, the DNA is TGCGCCAGCAGCCAACCCCTGGACAGGGTAGTGAAAGAGACCCAGTACTTC. This encodes CASSQPLDRVVKETQYF.

There are many counts of this clonotype. The J gene is TRBJ2-3, the V gene TRBV7-2, with D perhaps matching TRBD1 or TRBD2 (5 bases each). The CDR3 covers 14 residues. The ends were cut back, 1 base at V and 5 bases at J, with 10 bases in the middle. Looked up from germline, CDR1 is SGHTA and CDR2 is FQGNSA. The CDR3 sequence: CASSLVSGGDTQYF. CDR3 in DNA: TGTGCCAGCAGCTTAGTCAGTGGGGGAGATACGCAGTATTTT.

This clonotype was observed once. CDR3 bases: TGTGCCAGCAGTTGGTCAGACAGCTATGGCTACACCTTC. Amino acids: CASSWSDSYGYTF. The chain recombines TRBV27 with TRBJ1-2, with a tentative D call TRBD1 (5 bases). The V gene's germline CDR1 is MNHEY and CDR2 SMNVEV (reference sequence). CDR3 length: 13 amino acids. V dropped 4 bases and J dropped 4 bases, with 10 bases sitting between them.

The chain couples TRBV5-1 to TRBJ1-6; 9 bases fit TRBD1. Losses at the gene ends were 4 bases for V and 10 bases for J; bases not matched to a gene: 9. This CDR3 is 15 amino acids long. CDR1 and CDR2 (germline): SGHRS, YFSETQ. CDR3 protein: CASSAGQGSDSPLHF. CDR3 bases: TGCGCCAGCAGCGCAGGACAGGGGTCGGACTCACCCCTCCACTTT.

This clonotype was counted only a few times. J is TRBJ2-3 and V is TRBV12-3 or TRBV12-4; D perhaps matches TRBD2 (6 bases). V was shortened by 7 bases and J by 2 bases, with 10 bases between the two germline ends. This CDR3 is built from 13 residues. The CDR3 DNA sequence: TGTGCCAGCATCCCGGGGGACACAGATACGCAGTATTTT. It is translated as CASIPGDTDTQYF.

The rearrangement uses TRBV7-2 and TRBJ1-5; maybe TRBD1 (5 bases). Germline V CDR1 and CDR2: SGHTA, FQGNSA. CDR3 length: 15 residues. Trimming removed 3 bases from V and 6 bases from J, with 15 bases in between. CDR3 nucleotides: TGTGCCAGCAGCTTGATGCAACGTCAGGGTCAGCCCCAGCATTTT. Translated: CASSLMQRQGQPQHF. Full variable domain (missing parts from reference TRBV7-2 and TRBJ1-5): GAGVSQSPSNKVTEKGKDVELRCDPISGHTALYWYRQSLGQGLEFLIYFQGNSAPDKSGLPSDRFSAERTGGSVSTLTIQRTQQEDSAVYLCASSLMQRQGQPQHFGDGTRLSIL.

Comment on this clonotype: Just one base apart from a much larger clone, this may be a read error. The V call is TRBV7-2, the J call TRBJ2-5, with a possible D match to TRBD1 (5 bases). Trimming shortened V by 3 bases and J by 0 bases, and 14 bases separated the two germline ends. The CDR3 extends over 16 amino acids. Germline CDR1 SGHTA, CDR2 FQGNSA. The CDR3 spells CASSFSGRTYQETQYF. CDR3 DNA sequence: TGTGCCAGCAGCTTCTCTGGCAGGACATACCAAGAGACCCAGTACTTC.

V usage is TRBV9 and J usage is TRBJ2-7; possible D gene TRBD2, 6 bases. Germline loops: CDR1 SGDLS, CDR2 YYNGEE. This CDR3 contains 14 residues. Trimming left V 3 bases short and J 4 bases short, with 14 bases between. CDR3 DNA sequence: TGTGCCAGCAGCGCGGGGACTGCCGGATACGAGCAGTACTTC. Protein sequence: CASSAGTAGYEQYF.

This clonotype was detected only once. V usage is TRBV6-1 and J usage is TRBJ2-5, with 8 bases that match TRBD2. Germline V gene lookup returns CDR1 MNHNS and CDR2 SASEGT. The CDR3 has 14 residues. V dropped 0 bases and J dropped 3; count of bases not matched to a gene: 0. CDR3 DNA: TGTGCCAGCAGTGAAGCCGGGGGGGAAGAGACCCAGTACTTC. Its protein is CASSEAGGEETQYF.

V is TRBV5-8 and J is TRBJ2-1, with D unclear. Germline assignment: CDR1 SGHTS and CDR2 YDEGEE. The CDR3 loop spans 11 amino acids. V was cut by 5 bases and J by 6 bases, with 6 bases left in between. CDR3 sequence (DNA): TGTGCCAGCAGACGTAGCAATGAGCAGTTCTTC. Translated, it gives CASRRSNEQFF.

A few counts support this clonotype. This sequence joins TRBV20-1 and TRBJ2-1; maybe TRBD1 (5 bases). Germline CDR1 is DFQATT and CDR2 is SNEGSKA (reference sequence). CDR3 size: 13 residues. Here the CDR3 reads CCPGTGVGNEQFF. The CDR3, as DNA: TGCTGCCCTGGCACAGGTGTTGGGAATGAGCAGTTCTTC.

This clonotype has a handful of counts. The chain recombines TRBV14 with TRBJ2-7; 9 positions agree with TRBD2. CDR1 SGHDN and CDR2 FVKESK come from the germline V gene. Trimming took 3 bases from V and 3 from J; bases not matched to a gene: 6. The length of the CDR3 is 15 residues. The CDR3 bases are TGTGCCAGCAGCCACACGGGACTAGCAGACTACGAGCAGTACTTC. It is translated as CASSHTGLADYEQYF.

V is TRBV9 and J is TRBJ1-1; tentative D call: TRBD1 (6 bases). Germline V gene lookup returns CDR1 SGDLS and CDR2 YYNGEE. CDR3 length equals 14 residues. The V end lost 0 bases, the J end lost 3 bases, and 9 bases lay between the germline ends. The CDR3 is CASSVEGEDTEAFF. The CDR3 DNA reads as TGTGCCAGCAGCGTAGAGGGGGAGGACACTGAAGCTTTCTTT.

The chain combines TRBV7-9 with TRBJ2-2; no reliable D call. Deletions cut 0 bases from V and 7 bases from J, with 3 bases between. Germline CDR1 is SEHNR and CDR2 is FQNEAQ (reference sequence). The CDR3 is 12 residues long. The CDR3 sequence is CASSLAIGELFF. DNA of the CDR3: TGTGCCAGCAGCTTAGCTATCGGGGAGCTGTTTTTT.

At least ten counts were recorded for this clonotype. The rearrangement uses TRBV12-3 or TRBV12-4 and TRBJ2-6, with D unresolved. The CDR3 is made up of 15 amino acids. Trimming removed 5 bases at V and 3 bases at J, with 11 bases between. The CDR3 nucleotides read TGTGCCAGCAGTGCCAAGGGTTTTGGGGCCAACGTCCTGACTTTC. The encoded protein is CASSAKGFGANVLTF.

This clonotype was recorded a few times. This sequence joins TRBV7-2 and TRBJ2-1; weak D call: TRBD2 (5 bases). V was cut by 5 bases and J by 2 bases, with 10 bases left in between. The CDR3 extends over 14 amino acids. Looked up from germline, CDR1 is SGHTA and CDR2 is FQGNSA. CDR3 nucleotide sequence: TGTGCCAGCAGCCGGGGATTAACCTACAATGAGCAGTTCTTC. Its protein product is CASSRGLTYNEQFF.

This chain uses TRBV6-4 with TRBJ2-7; D is unresolved. V was shortened by 8 bases and J by 4 bases, with 15 bases between the two germline ends. This CDR3 has 13 amino acids. Germline CDR1 MRHNA, CDR2 SNTAGT. CDR3 in amino acids: CASSARVGYEQYF. Here the CDR3 DNA reads TGTGCCAGCTCGGCTAGAGTTGGGTACGAGCAGTACTTC.

This clonotype was detected only a few times. The rearrangement joins TRBV20-1 to TRBJ1-6, with D unclear. V lost 1 base and J lost 0, with 10 bases in between. Germline V gives CDR1 DFQATT, CDR2 SNEGSKA (reference sequence). The CDR3 length is 16 residues. The CDR3 coding sequence is TGCAGTGCTAGAGTCGCCAGGAGCTCCTATAATTCACCCCTCCACTTT. It specifies CSARVARSSYNSPLHF.